This TCR beta chain was recovered during a study of blood T cell repertoires in COVID-19. Study-wide context: Specimens from acute and convalescent COVID-19 originated in the United States, Italy and Spain.

Per germline, CDR1 MNHNY and CDR2 SVGAGI (reference sequence). This CDR3 is built from 14 residues. With 6 bases removed from V and 4 bases from J, the gap between germline ends came to 13 bases. Sequencing used immunoSEQ multiplex PCR; TCRdb keeps in-frame clones, though not all of them. Found here are tens of thousands of clones, nearly 90% of them singletons; the top ten hold nearly 5%. Sequenced material: peripheral blood. This clonotype was obtained from a man between 60 and 75 years old with active COVID-19. This sequence joins TRBV6-6 and TRBJ1-5; D is possibly TRBD1 (5 bases). The CDR3 region is CASSQGLGNQPQHF. The CDR3 coding sequence is TGTGCCAGCAGCCAGGGACTGGGGAATCAGCCCCAGCATTTT.